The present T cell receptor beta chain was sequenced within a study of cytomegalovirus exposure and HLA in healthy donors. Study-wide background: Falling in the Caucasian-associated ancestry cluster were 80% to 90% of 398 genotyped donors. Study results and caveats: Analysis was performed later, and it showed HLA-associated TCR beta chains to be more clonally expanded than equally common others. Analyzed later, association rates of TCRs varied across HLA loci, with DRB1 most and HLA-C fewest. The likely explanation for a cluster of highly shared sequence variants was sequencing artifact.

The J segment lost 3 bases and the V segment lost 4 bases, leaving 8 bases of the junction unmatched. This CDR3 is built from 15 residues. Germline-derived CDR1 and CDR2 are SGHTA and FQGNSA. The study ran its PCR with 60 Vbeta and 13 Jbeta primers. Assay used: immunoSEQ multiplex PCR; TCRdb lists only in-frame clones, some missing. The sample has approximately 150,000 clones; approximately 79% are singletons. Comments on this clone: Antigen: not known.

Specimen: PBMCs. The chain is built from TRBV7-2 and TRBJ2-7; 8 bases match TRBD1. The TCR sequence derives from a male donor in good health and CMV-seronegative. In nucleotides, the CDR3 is TGTGCCAGCAGCTCAGGTGGGACAGGACACTACGAGCAGTACTTC. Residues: CASSSGGTGHYEQYF.